The entry below gives a single TCR beta chain sequence along with its context. This sample is part of a study of cytomegalovirus exposure and HLA in healthy donors. Germline CDR1 is GTSNPN and CDR2 is SVGIG (reference sequence). Trimming shortened V by 0 bases and J by 5 bases, and 6 bases separated the two germline ends. The CDR3 consists of 12 residues. Sequencing used immunoSEQ multiplex PCR; TCRdb keeps in-frame clones, though not all of them. The table includes 45,000 to 65,000 clones, around 90% detected once. Source material: PBMCs. The source is a man younger than 35 in good health and CMV-seronegative. This rearrangement joins TRBV30 to TRBJ2-3; the D is unclear. The CDR3 sequence: CAWSVREDTQYF. The CDR3 nucleotides are TGTGCCTGGAGTGTAAGAGAAGATACGCAGTATTTT. Looking up the rest from reference TRBV30 and TRBJ2-3 gives the full variable domain: SQTIHQWPATLVQPVGSPLSLECTVEGTSNPNLYWYRQAAGRGLQLLFYSVGIGQISSEVPQNLSASRPQDRQFILSSKKLLLSDSGFYLCAWSVREDTQYFGPGTRLTVL.